This T cell receptor (beta chain) appears in the sequencing data of a study of chemoradiotherapy in HPV16-positive cancers. Turning to the study itself: A couple of HPV16-positive patients' cells yielded candidate HPV-specific clones and common motifs. Study conclusions and caveats: HPV-responsive T-cell expansion during chemoradiotherapy was linked to improved recurrence-free survival in HPV16-positive patients.

The germline CDR1 and CDR2 sequences are SGHTA and FQGNSA. V lost 6 bases and J lost 6; bases outside the gene matches: 6. There are 13 residues in the CDR3. Repeated repertoire sampling spanned the course of chemoradiotherapy. A note on this clone: Antigen specificity is unknown.

Clones were sequenced by immunoSEQ multiplex PCR, and TCRdb holds only the in-frame ones, with some missing. The table includes 19,000 or so clones, more than 90% detected once. The clonotype comes from a human donor with HPV-associated anogenital cancer. This rearrangement joins TRBV7-2 to TRBJ2-3; TRBD1 matches 7 bases. The specimen comprised blood, sampled from a patient who underwent chemoradiotherapy. CDR3 protein: CASSFQGVDTQYF. The CDR3 DNA follows: TGTGCCAGCAGTTTCCAGGGGGTGGATACGCAGTATTTT.